A selection of T cell receptor beta chains follows, all from one sample in a study of blood T cells in healthy people across ages. One entry per CDR3 protein results from TCRdb running MiXCR on the 5' RACE reads. The sample yields under 850,000 distinct CDR3 sequences, roughly 34% seen once. Sequenced material: blood. These receptors were taken from a man aged 18 to 30 in good health. CDR3s include the opening cysteine and the closing phenylalanine or tryptophan. Fields, in order: V gene, clone size, J gene, D gene, CDR3 protein, CDR3 DNA. A D gene is named only where the DNA matches it firmly. A clone size is listed for some rows: how often the clone was seen (once, few, many), or a class if it is expanded.

v_gene: TRBV20-1; abundance: many; j_gene: TRBJ1-2; d_gene: TRBD1; CDR3aa: CSAGGQNYGYTF; CDR3nt: TGCAGTGCTGGGGGACAGAACTATGGCTACACCTTC
v_gene: TRBV29-1; abundance: NA; j_gene: TRBJ1-4; d_gene: NA; CDR3aa: CSVVEGAYEKLFF; CDR3nt: TGCAGCGTTGTGGAAGGGGCGTATGAAAAACTGTTTTTT
v_gene: TRBV2; abundance: few; j_gene: TRBJ2-1; d_gene: TRBD1; CDR3aa: CARGTGGPLNEQFF; CDR3nt: TGTGCCAGGGGGACAGGGGGCCCCCTCAATGAGCAGTTCTTC
v_gene: TRBV10-3; abundance: NA; j_gene: TRBJ1-2; d_gene: NA; CDR3aa: CAISENPNYGYTF; CDR3nt: TGTGCCATCAGTGAAAACCCTAACTATGGCTACACCTTC
v_gene: TRBV2; abundance: NA; j_gene: TRBJ2-1; d_gene: NA; CDR3aa: CASFGLHNEQFF; CDR3nt: TGTGCCAGCTTCGGACTTCACAATGAGCAGTTCTTC
v_gene: TRBV7-3; abundance: few; j_gene: TRBJ2-5; d_gene: NA; CDR3aa: CASSLEWGPEETQYF; CDR3nt: TGTGCCAGCAGCTTAGAATGGGGACCCGAGGAGACCCAGTACTTC
v_gene: TRBV5-1; abundance: few; j_gene: TRBJ1-1; d_gene: NA; CDR3aa: CASSLNAEGGPGHTEAFF; CDR3nt: TGCGCCAGCAGCCTTAACGCTGAAGGCGGACCGGGGCACACTGAAGCTTTCTTT
v_gene: TRBV5-1; abundance: NA; j_gene: TRBJ2-7; d_gene: TRBD2; CDR3aa: CASSFGDYQLYEQYF; CDR3nt: TGCGCCAGCAGCTTCGGGGACTACCAGCTCTACGAGCAGTACTTC
v_gene: TRBV12-3/TRBV12-4; abundance: many; j_gene: TRBJ2-7; d_gene: NA; CDR3aa: CASSLGTVAYEQYF; CDR3nt: TGTGCCAGCAGTTTAGGGACAGTAGCCTACGAGCAGTACTTC
v_gene: TRBV5-1; abundance: few; j_gene: TRBJ1-1; d_gene: TRBD1; CDR3aa: CASSGGQGENTEAFF; CDR3nt: TGCGCCAGCAGCGGGGGACAGGGGGAGAACACTGAAGCTTTCTTT
v_gene: TRBV20-1; abundance: NA; j_gene: TRBJ2-3; d_gene: NA; CDR3aa: CSAAGPERTDTQYF; CDR3nt: TGCAGTGCGGCAGGACCCGAGAGAACAGATACGCAGTATTTT
v_gene: TRBV6-5; abundance: few; j_gene: TRBJ2-7; d_gene: TRBD1; CDR3aa: CASSPGQLLEQYF; CDR3nt: TGTGCCAGCAGCCCGGGACAGCTACTCGAGCAGTACTTC
v_gene: TRBV24-1; abundance: NA; j_gene: TRBJ1-5; d_gene: NA; CDR3aa: CATSGPNQPQHF; CDR3nt: TGTGCCACCAGTGGGCCCAATCAGCCCCAGCATTTT
v_gene: TRBV7-9; abundance: NA; j_gene: TRBJ1-5; d_gene: TRBD1; CDR3aa: CASSPGTGGRQPQHF; CDR3nt: TGTGCCAGCAGCCCAGGGACAGGGGGTCGTCAGCCCCAGCATTTT
v_gene: TRBV29-1; abundance: few; j_gene: TRBJ2-1; d_gene: NA; CDR3aa: CSHRQEVGGNEQFF; CDR3nt: TGCAGCCACCGACAGGAGGTAGGGGGCAATGAGCAGTTCTTC
v_gene: TRBV5-1; abundance: NA; j_gene: TRBJ2-3; d_gene: TRBD2; CDR3aa: CASSPLRGGTDTQYF; CDR3nt: TGCGCCAGCAGCCCCCTTCGGGGGGGCACAGATACGCAGTATTTT
v_gene: TRBV14; abundance: few; j_gene: TRBJ2-3; d_gene: NA; CDR3aa: CASSKGPQEYF; CDR3nt: TGTGCTAGCAGCAAGGGACCGCAAGAGTATTTT
v_gene: TRBV29-1; abundance: NA; j_gene: TRBJ1-2; d_gene: NA; CDR3aa: CSVEASYGYTF; CDR3nt: TGCAGCGTTGAGGCCAGCTATGGCTACACCTTC
v_gene: TRBV14; abundance: few; j_gene: TRBJ2-5; d_gene: TRBD1; CDR3aa: CASSHPPGTGSYNEQYF; CDR3nt: TGTGCCAGCAGCCATCCGCCCGGGACAGGGTCGTACAATGAGCAGTACTTC
v_gene: TRBV7-2; abundance: NA; j_gene: TRBJ2-1; d_gene: NA; CDR3aa: CASSLAGPSIQFF; CDR3nt: TGTGCCAGCAGCTTAGCGGGGCCGAGTATTCAGTTCTTC
v_gene: TRBV4-3; abundance: few; j_gene: TRBJ1-6; d_gene: NA; CDR3aa: CASSQDIGTNSPLHF; CDR3nt: TGCGCCAGCAGCCAAGATATAGGGACCAATTCACCCCTCCACTTT
v_gene: TRBV4-2; abundance: NA; j_gene: TRBJ2-6; d_gene: TRBD1; CDR3aa: CASSQLVTGGYSGANVLTF; CDR3nt: TGTGCCAGCAGCCAGTTAGTAACAGGGGGATACTCTGGGGCCAACGTCCTGACTTTC
v_gene: TRBV6-6; abundance: many; j_gene: TRBJ1-2; d_gene: NA; CDR3aa: CASSLIQGSYGYTF; CDR3nt: TGTGCCAGCAGTCTGATACAGGGCAGCTATGGCTACACCTTC
v_gene: TRBV12-3/TRBV12-4; abundance: many; j_gene: TRBJ2-5; d_gene: NA; CDR3aa: CASSLAAVETQYF; CDR3nt: TGTGCCAGCAGTTTAGCAGCGGTTGAGACCCAGTACTTC
v_gene: TRBV20-1; abundance: few; j_gene: TRBJ1-2; d_gene: NA; CDR3aa: CSASQPQGSGYTF; CDR3nt: TGCAGTGCCTCACAACCCCAGGGGTCGGGCTACACCTTC
v_gene: TRBV5-6; abundance: NA; j_gene: TRBJ2-5; d_gene: NA; CDR3aa: CASSLVATLGWTQYF; CDR3nt: TGTGCCAGCAGCTTGGTTGCGACCCTAGGTTGGACCCAGTACTTC
v_gene: TRBV10-3; abundance: NA; j_gene: TRBJ1-1; d_gene: TRBD1; CDR3aa: CAISRETGENTEAFF; CDR3nt: TGTGCCATCAGTCGAGAGACAGGGGAGAACACTGAAGCTTTCTTT
v_gene: TRBV20-1; abundance: NA; j_gene: TRBJ1-2; d_gene: NA; CDR3aa: CSARDQVEGHGYRRGYTF; CDR3nt: TGCAGTGCTAGAGATCAAGTGGAGGGACATGGATATAGGCGCGGCTACACCTTC
v_gene: TRBV27; abundance: many; j_gene: TRBJ2-3; d_gene: NA; CDR3aa: CASRAELNHPSTDTQYF; CDR3nt: TGTGCCAGCAGGGCCGAACTAAACCATCCTAGCACAGATACGCAGTATTTT
v_gene: TRBV12-3/TRBV12-4; abundance: few; j_gene: TRBJ2-2; d_gene: NA; CDR3aa: CASSLEPGELFF; CDR3nt: TGTGCCAGCAGTTTAGAGCCCGGGGAGCTGTTTTTT
v_gene: TRBV4-3; abundance: many; j_gene: TRBJ1-4; d_gene: NA; CDR3aa: CASSQVGQNEKLFF; CDR3nt: TGTGCCAGCAGCCAAGTAGGGCAGAATGAAAAACTGTTTTTT
v_gene: TRBV10-3; abundance: many; j_gene: TRBJ2-5; d_gene: NA; CDR3aa: CAISESGKETQYF; CDR3nt: TGTGCCATCAGTGAGTCAGGAAAAGAGACCCAGTACTTC
v_gene: TRBV20-1; abundance: NA; j_gene: TRBJ2-3; d_gene: TRBD2; CDR3aa: CSAAWAGGSDTQYF; CDR3nt: TGCAGTGCCGCGTGGGCGGGGGGATCAGATACGCAGTATTTT
v_gene: TRBV10-3; abundance: NA; j_gene: TRBJ1-2; d_gene: NA; CDR3aa: CAISESGHSPYNGYTF; CDR3nt: TGTGCCATCAGTGAATCTGGACACAGTCCTTATAATGGCTACACCTTC
v_gene: TRBV2; abundance: NA; j_gene: TRBJ1-1; d_gene: NA; CDR3aa: CASPQGYTEAFF; CDR3nt: TGTGCCAGCCCTCAGGGATACACTGAAGCTTTCTTT
v_gene: TRBV5-1; abundance: few; j_gene: TRBJ1-4; d_gene: TRBD1; CDR3aa: CASSDMGQGLSNEKLFF; CDR3nt: TGCGCCAGCAGCGATATGGGACAGGGGTTGTCTAATGAAAAACTGTTTTTT
v_gene: TRBV7-2; abundance: few; j_gene: TRBJ1-6; d_gene: TRBD1; CDR3aa: CASSERTGKYNSPLHF; CDR3nt: TGTGCCAGCAGCGAACGGACAGGAAAGTATAATTCACCCCTCCACTTT
v_gene: TRBV2; abundance: NA; j_gene: TRBJ2-2; d_gene: NA; CDR3aa: CASSEYKGAGELFF; CDR3nt: TGTGCCAGCAGTGAGTACAAGGGCGCCGGGGAGCTGTTTTTT
v_gene: TRBV7-9; abundance: NA; j_gene: TRBJ2-5; d_gene: TRBD2; CDR3aa: CASSLALAGSNEQYF; CDR3nt: TGTGCCAGCAGCTTAGCCCTAGCGGGGTCCAATGAGCAGTACTTC
v_gene: TRBV7-9; abundance: few; j_gene: TRBJ1-2; d_gene: NA; CDR3aa: CASSLVQNGYTF; CDR3nt: TGTGCCAGCAGCTTAGTCCAAAATGGCTACACCTTC
v_gene: TRBV28; abundance: NA; j_gene: TRBJ1-2; d_gene: TRBD1; CDR3aa: CASSPPGGGSYGYTF; CDR3nt: TGTGCCAGCAGTCCACCAGGGGGCGGGAGCTATGGCTACACCTTC
v_gene: TRBV12-3/TRBV12-4; abundance: many; j_gene: TRBJ2-1; d_gene: TRBD2; CDR3aa: CASTSGANNEQFF; CDR3nt: TGTGCCAGCACTAGCGGGGCAAACAATGAGCAGTTCTTC
v_gene: TRBV12-3/TRBV12-4; abundance: few; j_gene: TRBJ2-3; d_gene: NA; CDR3aa: CASSRRDSKVADTQYF; CDR3nt: TGTGCCAGCAGTCGCCGGGACTCTAAAGTTGCAGATACGCAGTATTTT
v_gene: TRBV3-1; abundance: few; j_gene: TRBJ2-3; d_gene: NA; CDR3aa: CASSQVRKSTDTQYF; CDR3nt: TGTGCCAGCAGCCAAGTGCGTAAGAGCACAGATACGCAGTATTTT